This T cell receptor beta chain emerged from a study of T-cell memory formation after mild COVID-19. On the study more broadly: TCR clusters mostly belonged to single donors.

TCRdb processed the 5' RACE reads anew with MiXCR; each CDR3 protein has one entry. The sample contains more than 150,000 distinct CDR3 sequences, about a fifth of which appear only once. Study observations and caveats: Day 15 to 85 contracting clones showed balanced CD4/CD8; later expanders leaned CD4+.

Regarding this clonotype: Its cognate antigen is unknown.

With 2 bases removed from V and 0 bases from J, the gap between germline ends came to 5 bases. The CDR3 runs 14 residues. Per the germline V gene, CDR1 is MNHEY and CDR2 is SMNVEV (reference sequence). The clonotype was recovered from an adult woman who had mild COVID-19 (a few samples of this study predate the infection). Cell type and time point are not known. Sequencing input: PBMCs or a T cell subset sorted from them (not recorded which). The chain joins TRBV27 to TRBJ1-5, with D unclear. CDR3 sequence: CASSLHFSNQPQHF. In nucleotides, the CDR3 is TGTGCCAGCAGTTTACACTTTAGCAATCAGCCCCAGCATTTT.